This record looks at one TCR beta chain sequence and its context. The protocol was immunoSEQ multiplex PCR, while the TCRdb copy is restricted to in-frame clones and leaves out a portion. The table includes roughly 160,000 clones, about 92% detected once. The CDR3 consists of 16 residues. Germline CDR1 SGHTA, CDR2 FQGNSA. V shed 3 bases, J shed 0 bases, and the junction held 3 bases outside the gene matches. This sample was included in a study of T cell responses to AZD1222 COVID-19 vaccine. This sequence was found in an adult in good health. The sample in question was peripheral blood, obtained on day 0 of MenACWY control vaccination. The chain couples TRBV7-2 to TRBJ2-4, with 9 bases aligning to TRBD2. CDR3: CASSLIAGVAKNIQYF. In nucleotides, the CDR3 is TGTGCCAGCAGCTTGATAGCGGGGGTAGCCAAAAACATTCAGTACTTC.